The 26 T cell receptor beta chains below were found in one sample sequenced in a study of T-cell reconstitution after alpha-beta-depleted transplantation in children. Unique molecular identifiers were incorporated during preparation of the TCRbeta library. MiXCR was run by TCRdb on the PCR reads, yielding one entry per CDR3 protein. There are around 960,000 distinct CDR3 sequences in the sample; roughly 29% occur only once, and roughly 30% lies in the top ten. The sample here was PBMCs, mostly from graft donor cells, taken 360 days after TCRalphabeta/CD19-depleted stem cell transplant. Receptors were obtained from a boy in the first two years of life who had a stem cell transplant for SCID, so the T cells may come from the graft donor.

In its sample, this clonotype was seen a few times. The chain recombines TRBV12-3 or TRBV12-4 with TRBJ2-3; 9 bases fit TRBD1. This CDR3 has 17 amino acids. V trimming: 5 bases; J trimming: 4 bases; junction bases outside the gene matches: 13. The CDR3 is CASSHDRGTGVADTQYF. CDR3 nucleotides: TGTGCCAGCAGTCACGACAGGGGGACAGGAGTAGCAGATACGCAGTATTTT.

The chain combines TRBV4-3 with TRBJ2-2; 14 positions match TRBD2. The trim removed 1 base at V and 4 bases at J, leaving 2 bases unmatched. The germline V gene encodes CDR1 LGHNA and CDR2 YSLEER. CDR3 size: 17 residues. CDR3 protein: CASSQVGLAGGTGELFF. The CDR3 nucleotides read TGCGCCAGCAGCCAAGTAGGACTAGCGGGAGGCACCGGGGAGCTGTTTTTT.

The J gene is TRBJ1-5, the V gene TRBV19, with a weak D call TRBD1 (5 bases). Germline V lookup: CDR1 LNHDA, CDR2 SQIVND (reference sequence). The CDR3 spans 14 residues. V was cut by 3 bases and J by 7 bases, with 13 bases left in between. The DNA for the CDR3 is TGTGCCAGTAGTATTGGCCATCGGGACCAGCCCCAGCATTTT. It specifies CASSIGHRDQPQHF.

This rearrangement joins TRBV7-6 to TRBJ2-3; 9 bases fit TRBD2. Germline V gene lookup returns CDR1 SGHVS and CDR2 FNYEAQ. The CDR3 has 15 residues. J gave up 2 bases and V 3 bases, and 3 bases lay outside the gene matches. The CDR3 DNA follows: TGTGCCAGCAGCTTTGGCGGGGGGGACACAGATACGCAGTATTTT. Its translation: CASSFGGGDTDTQYF.

This clonotype turned up a few times. The genes are TRBV20-1 and TRBJ2-3; D call uncertain. The V gene lost 3 bases and the J gene lost 0 bases, with 13 bases spanning the gap. This CDR3 is 15 amino acids long. CDR1 and CDR2 from the germline V gene are DFQATT and SNEGSKA (reference sequence). CDR3 protein: CSASVPNYSTDTQYF. The CDR3 nucleotides are TGCAGTGCTAGCGTGCCGAATTATAGCACAGATACGCAGTATTTT.

The V gene is TRBV4-3, the J gene TRBJ1-2; tentatively, D is TRBD1 (5 bases). Trimming shortened V by 3 bases and J by 4 bases, and 15 bases separated the two germline ends. This CDR3 contains 15 residues. Per the germline V gene, CDR1 is LGHNA and CDR2 is YSLEER. CDR3 region: CASSQVTGVGYGYTF. The CDR3 DNA sequence: TGCGCCAGCAGCCAGGTGACGGGGGTGGGCTATGGCTACACCTTC.

The rearrangement uses TRBV27 and TRBJ2-1; D is ambiguous. This CDR3 spans 16 amino acids. Germline CDR1 and CDR2: MNHEY and SMNVEV (reference sequence). V was trimmed by 0 bases and J by 5 bases, leaving 14 bases between them. This chain's CDR3 is CASSLSSRHPHNEQFF. CDR3 DNA sequence: TGTGCCAGCAGTTTATCATCGCGTCATCCCCACAATGAGCAGTTCTTC.

The rearrangement links TRBV5-1 to TRBJ2-2, with D perhaps matching TRBD2 (6 bases). The germline gives CDR1 SGHRS, CDR2 YFSETQ. The CDR3 spans 14 residues. The V end lost 0 bases, the J end lost 7 bases, and 10 bases lay between the germline ends. CDR3 coding DNA: TGCGCCAGCAGCTTGGTAACTAGCAACGGGGAGCTGTTTTTT. Protein sequence: CASSLVTSNGELFF.

This clonotype appeared many times. The V and J genes are TRBV2 and TRBJ2-7; the D call may be TRBD1 or TRBD2 (5 bases each). CDR1 SNHLY and CDR2 FYNNEI come from the germline V gene. The ends were cut back, 4 bases at V and 1 base at J, with 11 bases in the middle. The length of the CDR3 is 14 residues. CDR3 sequence reads: CASSGRQGSYEQYF. CDR3 sequence (DNA): TGTGCCAGCAGTGGGAGGCAGGGTTCCTACGAGCAGTACTTC.

The chain joins TRBV20-1 to TRBJ2-5; D may be TRBD2 (7 bases). V was pared by 5 bases and J by 1 base, with 14 bases between. The CDR3 consists of 14 residues. Germline CDR1 and CDR2: DFQATT and SNEGSKA (reference sequence). CDR3 nucleotides: TGCAGTGCTCCCCAGGGAGGGGGCCAAGAGACCCAGTACTTC. Encoded protein: CSAPQGGGQETQYF.

The chain uses TRBV5-1 and TRBJ2-2; D unresolved. V was shortened by 4 bases and J by 0 bases, with 7 bases between the two germline ends. The germline CDR1 and CDR2 sequences are SGHRS and YFSETQ. The CDR3 has 14 residues. CDR3 nucleotides: TGCGCCAGCAGCACCTCCCCGAACACCGGGGAGCTGTTTTTT. Amino acids: CASSTSPNTGELFF.

J is TRBJ2-1 and V is TRBV9; TRBD2 matches 8 bases. This CDR3 contains 15 residues. Germline values: CDR1 SGDLS, CDR2 YYNGEE. Trimming removed 4 bases from V and 2 bases from J; junction bases left unmatched: 5. The CDR3, as DNA: TGTGCCAGCAGCATAACTAGCGGACCCTACAATGAGCAGTTCTTC. Encoded protein: CASSITSGPYNEQFF.

This clonotype appeared many times. DNA for the CDR3: TGTGCCAGCAGCTTGCGGGGGGCGGTTACAGATACGCAGTATTTT. This translates into CASSLRGAVTDTQYF. The V and J genes are TRBV7-8 and TRBJ2-3; 8 nucleotides agree with TRBD2. CDR1 is SGHVS, CDR2 FQNEAQ, per germline. The CDR3 length is 15 residues. The V gene end was trimmed by 3 bases and the J gene end by 3 bases; junction bases not matched to a gene: 5.

This clonotype was recorded a few times. The V and J genes are TRBV5-1 and TRBJ1-5; D may be TRBD1 (5 bases). Germline values: CDR1 SGHRS, CDR2 YFSETQ. Trimming removed 0 bases at V and 6 bases at J, with 10 bases between. This CDR3 has 14 residues. The CDR3 loop reads CASSLVPGPQPQHF. In nucleotides, the CDR3 is TGCGCCAGCAGCTTGGTGCCGGGACCTCAGCCCCAGCATTTT. Supplemented by reference TRBV5-1 and TRBJ1-5, the full variable domain reads KAGVTQTPRYLIKTRGQQVTLSCSPISGHRSVSWYQQTPGQGLQFLFEYFSETQRNKGNFPGRFSGRQFSNSRSEMNVSTLELGDSALYLCASSLVPGPQPQHFGDGTRLSIL.

The chain links TRBV4-2 to TRBJ2-1; possible D gene TRBD2, 6 bases. Trimming shortened V by 1 base and J by 0 bases, and 13 bases separated the two germline ends. This CDR3 is built from 17 residues. Germline loops: CDR1 LGHNA, CDR2 YNFKEQ. The CDR3 sequence is CASSQARDLLSYNEQFF. CDR3 nucleotides: TGTGCCAGCAGCCAAGCGCGGGACCTCCTCTCCTACAATGAGCAGTTCTTC.

This clonotype was picked up a small number of times. The gene calls are TRBV10-3 and TRBJ2-7; 9 nucleotides match TRBD1. The V and J ends lost 6 bases and 1 base, in that order; junction bases with no gene match: 7. CDR3 length: 15 amino acids. CDR1 and CDR2 (germline): ENHRY, SYGVKD. The CDR3 region is CAIRASGTGSYEQYF. Written as DNA, the CDR3 is TGTGCCATCAGAGCCTCCGGGACAGGGTCCTACGAGCAGTACTTC.

J is TRBJ1-3 and V is TRBV20-1; maybe TRBD1 (5 bases). The CDR3 contains 15 residues. CDR1 is DFQATT, CDR2 SNEGSKA, per germline (reference sequence). Trimming cost V 6 bases and J 2 bases, with 17 bases left between them. The CDR3 loop reads CSARATSGPGNTIYF. Here the CDR3 DNA reads TGCAGTGCCCGGGCGACTTCGGGGCCTGGAAACACCATATATTTT.

The V gene is TRBV5-6, the J gene TRBJ1-1; TRBD1 is a possible D gene (5 bases). Trimming took 4 bases from V and 8 from J, leaving 15 bases between them. The CDR3 is 13 amino acids. Per the germline V gene, CDR1 is SGHDT and CDR2 is YYEEEE. The CDR3 spells CASSPGPAGEAFF. The DNA of the CDR3 is TGTGCCAGCAGCCCGGGACCTGCGGGGGAAGCTTTCTTT.

This clonotype has ten or more counts. V usage is TRBV12-3 or TRBV12-4 and J usage is TRBJ1-5; D remains ambiguous. V lost 6 bases, J lost 7 bases, and 22 bases lay in between. The CDR3 runs to 16 residues. The chain's CDR3 is CASSPTGRHTGQPQHF. As DNA, the CDR3 is TGTGCCAGCAGCCCAACGGGCAGGCACACGGGGCAGCCCCAGCATTTT.

The V and J genes are TRBV7-8 and TRBJ2-2; 7 bases align to TRBD2. The CDR3 has 17 amino acids. From germline, CDR1 is SGHVS and CDR2 FQNEAQ. After removal of 6 bases from V and 1 base from J, the junction contained 11 bases not matched to a gene. The CDR3 bases are TGTGCCAGCAGTCCCCGGCTTGGCGGGGGGAACACCGGGGAGCTGTTTTTT. Its translation: CASSPRLGGGNTGELFF. Looking up the rest from reference TRBV7-8 and TRBJ2-2 gives the full variable domain: GAGVSQSPRYKVAKRGQDVALRCDPISGHVSLFWYQQALGQGPEFLTYFQNEAQLDKSGLPSDRFFAERPEGSVSTLKIQRTQQEDSAVYLCASSPRLGGGNTGELFFGEGSRLTVL.

CDR3 region: CATHGGRAETQYF. The CDR3 nucleotides are TGTGCCACCCACGGCGGCCGGGCGGAGACCCAGTACTTC. V usage is TRBV2 and J usage is TRBJ2-5; no definite D call. The ends were cut back, 10 bases at V and 5 bases at J, with 17 bases in the middle. Per the germline V gene, CDR1 is SNHLY and CDR2 is FYNNEI. This CDR3 contains 13 residues.

The chain combines TRBV9 with TRBJ2-5, with 7 bases that match TRBD1. V lost 3 bases, J lost 2 bases, and 4 bases stayed unmatched. The CDR3 has 14 amino acids. CDR1 and CDR2 from the germline V gene are SGDLS and YYNGEE. CDR3 in amino acids: CASSAPGQQETQYF. CDR3 sequence (DNA): TGTGCCAGCAGCGCCCCGGGACAGCAAGAGACCCAGTACTTC.

The genes are TRBV12-3 or TRBV12-4 and TRBJ1-5; 8 positions match TRBD1. V lost 3 bases, J lost 2 bases, and 12 bases stayed unmatched. This CDR3 comprises 18 residues. This CDR3 is CASSFVGWDRRGNQPQHF. The DNA of the CDR3 is TGTGCCAGCAGTTTTGTGGGTTGGGACAGGCGGGGCAATCAGCCCCAGCATTTT.

The chain combines TRBV5-6 with TRBJ1-6; unclear D gene. Per the germline V gene, CDR1 is SGHDT and CDR2 is YYEEEE. The CDR3 length is 13 residues. V was shortened by 3 bases and J by 6 bases, with 7 bases between the two germline ends. CDR3 DNA: TGTGCCAGCAGCTCCTCGCGTAATTCACCCCTCCACTTT. This gives the protein CASSSSRNSPLHF.

V and J are TRBV6-2 or TRBV6-3 and TRBJ2-1; possibly TRBD1 for D (5 bases). The V gene's germline CDR1 is MNHEY and CDR2 SVGEGT. The CDR3 has 11 amino acids. The V gene lost 2 bases and the J gene lost 12 bases, with 8 bases spanning the gap. As DNA, the CDR3 is TGTGCCAGCAGTTACGGAAGGGGGCAGTTCTTC. As protein: CASSYGRGQFF.

This clonotype was recorded a few times. The chain is built from TRBV28 and TRBJ2-7; TRBD2 matches 10 bases. CDR3 length: 14 amino acids. The germline CDR1 and CDR2 sequences are MDHEN and SYDVKM. The V segment lost 6 bases and the J segment 6 bases; nucleotides outside the gene matches: 8. The CDR3 sequence is CASRQLAGWGEQYF. As DNA, the CDR3 is TGTGCCAGCAGACAACTAGCGGGGTGGGGCGAGCAGTACTTC.